The clone carrying this T cell receptor beta chain is a singleton in its sample. Trimming cost V 9 bases and J 4 bases; bases outside gene matches: 16. Germline assignment: CDR1 MGHDK and CDR2 SYGVNS. The CDR3 sequence is 16 residues long. This record belongs to a study of Graves' ophthalmopathy and Graves' hyperthyroidism. TCR beta CDR3 regions were amplified from RNA transcripts. Second-round multiplex PCR came after a first-round RT-PCR that employed HTBI primers. Each CDR3 protein gets one entry after TCRdb re-called the multiplex PCR reads with MiXCR. Here the sample spans about 740,000 distinct CDR3 sequences, roughly 41% being singletons.

J is TRBJ2-5 and V is TRBV25-1, with 8 positions matching TRBD2. Source material: peripheral blood. The receptor comes from an adult man with Graves' ophthalmopathy. CDR3 nucleotide sequence: TGTGCCAGGAGTTATGTGCGGCGGGGGGCTTCAGAGACCCAGTACTTC. This translates into CARSYVRRGASETQYF.